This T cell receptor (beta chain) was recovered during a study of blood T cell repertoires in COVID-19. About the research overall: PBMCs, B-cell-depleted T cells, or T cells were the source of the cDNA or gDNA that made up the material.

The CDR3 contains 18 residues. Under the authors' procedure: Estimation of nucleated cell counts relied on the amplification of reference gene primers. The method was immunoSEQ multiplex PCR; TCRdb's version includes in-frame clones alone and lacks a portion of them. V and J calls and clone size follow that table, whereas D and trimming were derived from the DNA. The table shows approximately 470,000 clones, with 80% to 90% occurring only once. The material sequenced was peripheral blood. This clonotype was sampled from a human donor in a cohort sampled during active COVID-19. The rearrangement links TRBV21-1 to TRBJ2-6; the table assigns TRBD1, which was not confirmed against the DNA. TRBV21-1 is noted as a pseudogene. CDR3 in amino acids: CASNMGQGVTYGANVLTF. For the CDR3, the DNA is TGTGCCAGCAACATGGGACAGGGCGTAACTTATGGGGCCAACGTCCTGACTTTC.